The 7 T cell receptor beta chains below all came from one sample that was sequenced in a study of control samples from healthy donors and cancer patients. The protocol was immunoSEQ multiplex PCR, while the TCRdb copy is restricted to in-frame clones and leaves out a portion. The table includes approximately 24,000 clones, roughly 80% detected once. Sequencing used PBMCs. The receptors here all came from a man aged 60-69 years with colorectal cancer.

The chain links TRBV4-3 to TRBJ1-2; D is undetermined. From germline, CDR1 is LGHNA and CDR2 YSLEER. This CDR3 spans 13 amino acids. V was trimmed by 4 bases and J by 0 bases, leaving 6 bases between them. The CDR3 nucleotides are TGCGCCAGCAGCCCGACTTCTAACTATGGCTACACCTTC. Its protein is CASSPTSNYGYTF.

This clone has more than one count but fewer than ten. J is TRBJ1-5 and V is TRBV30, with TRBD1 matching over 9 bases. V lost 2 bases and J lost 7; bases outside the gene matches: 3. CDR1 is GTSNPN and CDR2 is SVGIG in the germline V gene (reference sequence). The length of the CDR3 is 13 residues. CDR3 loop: CAWSKGQGQPQHF. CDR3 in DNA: TGTGCCTGGAGTAAGGGACAGGGCCAGCCCCAGCATTTT.

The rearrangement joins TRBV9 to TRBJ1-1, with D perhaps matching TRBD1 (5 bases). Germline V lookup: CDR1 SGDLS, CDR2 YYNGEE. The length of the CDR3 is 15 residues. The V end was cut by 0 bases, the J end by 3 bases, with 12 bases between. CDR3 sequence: CASSVGGREDTEAFF. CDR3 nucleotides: TGTGCCAGCAGCGTAGGAGGCAGGGAAGACACTGAAGCTTTCTTT.

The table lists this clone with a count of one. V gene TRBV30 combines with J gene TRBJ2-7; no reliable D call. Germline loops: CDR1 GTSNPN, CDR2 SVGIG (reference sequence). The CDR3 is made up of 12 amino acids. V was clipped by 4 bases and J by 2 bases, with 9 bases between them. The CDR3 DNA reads TGTGCCTGGACTGGTATGACCTACGAGCAGTACTTC. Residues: CAWTGMTYEQYF. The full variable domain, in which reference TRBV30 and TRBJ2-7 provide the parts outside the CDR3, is SQTIHQWPATLVQPVGSPLSLECTVEGTSNPNLYWYRQAAGRGLQLLFYSVGIGQISSEVPQNLSASRPQDRQFILSSKKLLLSDSGFYLCAWTGMTYEQYFGPGTRLTVT.

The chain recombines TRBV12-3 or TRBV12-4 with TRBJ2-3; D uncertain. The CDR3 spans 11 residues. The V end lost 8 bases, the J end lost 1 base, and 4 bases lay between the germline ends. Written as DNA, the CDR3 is TGTGCCAGCTATGGCACAGATACGCAGTATTTT. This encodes CASYGTDTQYF.

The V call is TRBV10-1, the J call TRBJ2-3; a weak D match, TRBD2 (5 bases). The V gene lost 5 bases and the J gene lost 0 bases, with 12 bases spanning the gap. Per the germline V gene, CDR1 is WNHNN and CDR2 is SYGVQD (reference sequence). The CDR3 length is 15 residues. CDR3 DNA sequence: TGCGCCAGCAGTCCCGGGATCGCTAGCACAGATACGCAGTATTTT. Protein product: CASSPGIASTDTQYF.

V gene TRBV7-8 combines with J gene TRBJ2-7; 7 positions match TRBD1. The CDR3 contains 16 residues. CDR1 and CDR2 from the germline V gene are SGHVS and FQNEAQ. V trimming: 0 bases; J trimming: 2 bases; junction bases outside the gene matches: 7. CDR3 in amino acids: CASSLAHGQEPYEQYF. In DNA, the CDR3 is TGTGCCAGCAGCTTAGCCCATGGACAGGAACCCTACGAGCAGTACTTC.